The 23 T cell receptor beta chains below all came from one sample that was sequenced in a study of CD8 T cells in ankylosing spondylitis. Via MiXCR, TCRdb re-called the 5' RACE reads, giving one row per CDR3 protein. The sample has 50,000 to 75,000 distinct CDR3 sequences; about 6% are singletons. The sample taken for sequencing was synovial fluid, either unsorted or a sorted T cell fraction (not recorded which). Receptors were obtained from a male donor with ankylosing spondylitis.

This clonotype occurred a few times. This chain joins TRBV3-1 and TRBJ1-6; D is possibly TRBD1 (5 bases). V was trimmed by 2 bases and J by 7 bases, leaving 9 bases between them. The germline gives CDR1 LGHDT, CDR2 YNNKEL (reference sequence). This CDR3 comprises 14 residues. The CDR3 region is CASSQMDTNSPLHF. In DNA form, the CDR3 reads TGTGCCAGCAGCCAAATGGACACCAATTCACCCCTCCACTTT.

V is TRBV2 and J is TRBJ2-7, with 16 bases aligning to TRBD2. Losses at the gene ends were 3 bases for V and 1 base for J; bases not matched to a gene: 6. The CDR3 has 18 residues. Germline V gives CDR1 SNHLY, CDR2 FYNNEI. The CDR3 sequence: CASSEPGLAGGPSYEQYF. The CDR3 DNA is TGTGCCAGCAGTGAGCCGGGACTAGCGGGAGGGCCTTCCTACGAGCAGTACTTC. Full variable domain (remainder filled in from reference TRBV2 and TRBJ2-7): EPEVTQTPSHQVTQMGQEVILRCVPISNHLYFYWYRQILGQKVEFLVSFYNNEISEKSEIFDDQFSVERPDGSNFTLKIRSTKLEDSAMYFCASSEPGLAGGPSYEQYFGPGTRLTVT.

This clonotype was seen a handful of times. The chain carries TRBV7-2 and TRBJ2-7; a weak D match, TRBD2 (6 bases). The CDR3 loop spans 14 amino acids. Trimming removed 5 bases at V and 0 bases at J, with 11 bases between. Germline CDR1 is SGHTA and CDR2 is FQGNSA. The CDR3: CASSPRGLSYEQYF. The CDR3 DNA sequence: TGTGCCAGCAGCCCACGGGGACTCTCCTACGAGCAGTACTTC.

The table lists this clonotype with many counts. The J gene is TRBJ2-5, the V gene TRBV9; D is undetermined. There are 14 residues in the CDR3. From germline, CDR1 is SGDLS and CDR2 YYNGEE. Trimming removed 4 bases at V and 7 bases at J, with 17 bases between. CDR3 sequence (DNA): TGTGCCAGCAGCCCCGGCAACGATAGAATGACCCAGTACTTC. Translation gives CASSPGNDRMTQYF. Filled out from reference TRBV9 and TRBJ2-5, the complete variable domain reads DSGVTQTPKHLITATGQRVTLRCSPRSGDLSVYWYQQSLDQGLQFLIQYYNGEERAKGNILERFSAQQFPDLHSELNLSSLELGDSALYFCASSPGNDRMTQYFGPGTRLLVL.

The gene calls are TRBV7-9 and TRBJ2-7; tentatively, D is TRBD2 (5 bases). Trimming left V 5 bases short and J 2 bases short, with 10 bases between. The germline gives CDR1 SEHNR, CDR2 FQNEAQ (reference sequence). The CDR3 is 13 residues long. The CDR3 DNA reads as TGTGCCAGCAGCCACGGGGAGCCCTACGAGCAGTACTTC. Protein: CASSHGEPYEQYF.

A remark on this clonotype: This may arise from a read error, as a much more abundant clone is one base away. This likely comes from a read error, as the CDR3 has no conserved phenylalanine or tryptophan at its end. The chain combines TRBV27 with TRBJ1-2, with 11 positions matching TRBD1. Germline CDR1 reads MNHEY; CDR2 reads SMNVEV (reference sequence). The J segment lost 6 bases and the V segment lost 4 bases, leaving 4 bases of the junction unmatched. This CDR3 is built from 14 residues. CDR3 DNA sequence: TGTGCCAGCAGTTCGGGACAGGGGGTAAATGGCTACACCCTC. Protein product: CASSSGQGVNGYTL.

This clonotype was seen at least ten times. The CDR3 bases are TGTGCCAGCAGCTTGGGACTAGAAACAGATACGCAGTATTTT. Residues: CASSLGLETDTQYF. The V call is TRBV5-4, the J call TRBJ2-3, with D possibly being TRBD2 (6 bases). The germline V gene encodes CDR1 SGHNT and CDR2 YYREEE (reference sequence). The ends were cut back, 0 bases at V and 3 bases at J, with 8 bases in the middle. The length of the CDR3 is 14 residues.

The CDR3 DNA reads as TGTGCCAGCTCGCTTAGCGGGAGTCGGACCGGGGAGCTGTTTTTT. Protein: CASSLSGSRTGELFF. The chain uses TRBV18 and TRBJ2-2; 9 nucleotides agree with TRBD2. This CDR3 spans 15 amino acids. V was pared by 6 bases and J by 5 bases, with 7 bases of the junction left unmatched. The germline CDR1 and CDR2 sequences are KGHSH and LQKENI.

This clonotype showed up many times. This sequence joins TRBV18 and TRBJ2-7; 7 bases match TRBD1. V lost 4 bases and J lost 3; bases outside the gene matches: 6. The CDR3 has 14 amino acids. Per the germline V gene, CDR1 is KGHSH and CDR2 is LQKENI. In DNA, the CDR3 is TGTGCCAGCTCACTGGGACAGAGCTTCTACGAGCAGTACTTC. This codes for CASSLGQSFYEQYF.

Relative to its sample, this clonotype is medium-sized. This chain links TRBV29-1 with TRBJ2-7; D call uncertain. This CDR3 is built from 12 residues. Germline CDR1 is SQVTM and CDR2 is ANQGSEA. Trimming took 6 bases from V and 2 from J, leaving 11 bases between them. Written as DNA, the CDR3 is TGCAGCGTCGAACGGACGGCCTACGAGCAGTACTTC. It encodes CSVERTAYEQYF.

At least ten counts were recorded for this clonotype. The chain has TRBV29-1 and TRBJ1-1, with D perhaps TRBD1 (6 bases). Germline-derived CDR1 and CDR2 are SQVTM and ANQGSEA. V dropped 5 bases and J dropped 4 bases, with 17 bases sitting between them. The CDR3 sequence is 14 residues long. Here the CDR3 reads CSVSTGGGGTEAFF. In DNA, the CDR3 is TGCAGCGTTTCCACCGGGGGCGGGGGCACTGAAGCTTTCTTT. Drawing the rest from reference TRBV29-1 and TRBJ1-1, the complete variable domain is SAVISQKPSRDICQRGTSLTIQCQVDSQVTMMFWYRQQPGQSLTLIATANQGSEATYESGFVIDKFPISRPNLTFSTLTVSNMSPEDSSIYLCSVSTGGGGTEAFFGQGTRLTVV.

This rearrangement joins TRBV7-6 to TRBJ1-6; maybe TRBD1 (5 bases). The V gene lost 8 bases and the J gene lost 10 bases, with 18 bases spanning the gap. CDR1 SGHVS and CDR2 FNYEAQ come from the germline V gene. This CDR3 comprises 14 residues. CDR3 region: CASGGENDGSPLHF. The CDR3 nucleotides read TGTGCCAGCGGGGGGGAGAACGATGGCTCACCCCTCCACTTT.

This clonotype was observed at least ten times. This rearrangement joins TRBV5-1 to TRBJ2-1, with D unclear. V was clipped by 0 bases and J by 12 bases, with 13 bases between them. There are 13 residues in the CDR3. Germline CDR1 is SGHRS and CDR2 is YFSETQ. The CDR3 spells CASSLVSGIRQFF. In DNA form, the CDR3 reads TGCGCCAGCAGCTTGGTTTCGGGTATTAGGCAGTTCTTC.

CDR3 in amino acids: CSARAGGRVYNEQFF. DNA for the CDR3: TGCAGTGCTAGAGCGGGCGGGAGGGTTTACAATGAGCAGTTCTTC. The chain employs TRBV20-1 and TRBJ2-1; TRBD2 aligns across 9 bases. V was clipped by 1 base and J by 4 bases; unmatched bases: 5. The CDR3 consists of 15 residues. In germline, CDR1 is DFQATT, CDR2 SNEGSKA (reference sequence).

This clonotype was seen ten or more times. This CDR3 reads CASSTSPNEQFF. DNA for the CDR3: TGTGCCAGCAGCACCAGTCCCAATGAGCAGTTCTTC. The V and J genes are TRBV5-6 and TRBJ2-1; D is uncertain. Germline V gives CDR1 SGHDT, CDR2 YYEEEE. Between the trimmed V and J ends, which lost 4 bases and 6 bases, there was a span of 8 bases. This CDR3 has 12 amino acids.

There are many counts of this clonotype. V and J are TRBV14 and TRBJ2-7; D is ambiguous. The germline V gene has CDR1 SGHDN and CDR2 FVKESK. The V and J ends lost 4 bases and 10 bases respectively, with 14 bases between them. The CDR3 length is 12 residues. The CDR3 coding sequence is TGTGCCAGCAGCCCCGTAGACTTGCCACAGTACTTC. It specifies CASSPVDLPQYF. The entire variable domain, with the rest obtained from reference TRBV14 and TRBJ2-7, is as follows: EAGVTQFPSHSVIEKGQTVTLRCDPISGHDNLYWYRRVMGKEIKFLLHFVKESKQDESGMPNNRFLAERTGGTYSTLKVQPAELEDSGVYFCASSPVDLPQYFGPGTRLTVT.

This clonotype was found once. The chain uses TRBV11-2 and TRBJ2-4; D gene uncertain. Trimming left V 1 base short and J 1 base short, with 26 bases between. The CDR3 contains 21 residues. CDR1 and CDR2 from the germline V gene are SGHAT and FQNNGV. The CDR3 loop is CASSLGGGGPIANMAKNIQYF. In DNA form, the CDR3 reads TGTGCCAGCAGCTTAGGAGGCGGTGGCCCCATCGCGAATATGGCCAAAAACATTCAGTACTTC.

Many counts were recorded for this clonotype. V and J are TRBV7-8 and TRBJ2-1; no clear D gene. Trimming removed 5 bases at V and 5 bases at J, with 13 bases between. Germline V gene sequence: CDR1 SGHVS, CDR2 FQNEAQ. The CDR3 has 14 residues. CDR3 amino acids: CASSENLHNNEQFF. As DNA, the CDR3 is TGTGCCAGCAGCGAAAATCTCCACAACAATGAGCAGTTCTTC.

This clonotype was counted ten times or more. The V and J genes are TRBV9 and TRBJ2-3; tentatively, D is TRBD2 (5 bases). Germline V lookup: CDR1 SGDLS, CDR2 YYNGEE. Trimming pared 4 bases from V and 0 bases from J, leaving 12 bases between. This CDR3 region has 15 residues. CDR3 coding DNA: TGTGCCAGCAGCCCCGGGGTTTATAGCACAGATACGCAGTATTTT. It yields the protein CASSPGVYSTDTQYF.

There are many counts of this clonotype. V usage is TRBV7-3 and J usage is TRBJ2-1; TRBD2 matches at 13 bases. CDR1 and CDR2 from the germline V gene are SGHTA and FQGTGA. This CDR3 is built from 15 residues. Trimming at V came to 4 bases and at J to 8 bases, leaving 5 bases not matched to a gene. CDR3 in amino acids: CASSSGLAGVHEQFF. DNA of the CDR3: TGTGCCAGCAGCTCTGGACTAGCGGGAGTCCATGAGCAGTTCTTC.

This clonotype was counted many times. The chain joins TRBV6-1 to TRBJ1-5; 9 bases map to TRBD1. Losses at the gene ends were 5 bases for V and 6 bases for J; bases not matched to a gene: 8. This CDR3 has 15 amino acids. The germline CDR1 and CDR2 sequences are MNHNS and SASEGT. The CDR3 bases are TGTGCCAGCAGTCCCGGGACAGGGCATAGTCAGCCCCAGCATTTT. This translates into CASSPGTGHSQPQHF.

This clonotype has at least ten counts. The chain is built from TRBV27 and TRBJ2-3; 9 bases align to TRBD1. CDR3 length: 16 amino acids. Germline V lookup: CDR1 MNHEY, CDR2 SMNVEV (reference sequence). The V and J ends lost 2 bases and 3 bases, in that order; junction bases with no gene match: 6. CDR3 coding DNA: TGTGCCAGCAGTTTAGGTGGGACAGGGCGAACAGATACGCAGTATTTT. Protein sequence: CASSLGGTGRTDTQYF.

This clonotype showed up many times. V usage is TRBV2 and J usage is TRBJ2-2; D is perhaps TRBD2 (7 bases). This CDR3 region has 14 residues. Germline CDR1 reads SNHLY; CDR2 reads FYNNEI. V was clipped by 6 bases and J by 7 bases, with 15 bases between them. The CDR3 DNA sequence: TGTGCCAGCAGCCCGCGGGGGCGGGTCGGGGAGCTGTTTTTT. Amino acids: CASSPRGRVGELFF.